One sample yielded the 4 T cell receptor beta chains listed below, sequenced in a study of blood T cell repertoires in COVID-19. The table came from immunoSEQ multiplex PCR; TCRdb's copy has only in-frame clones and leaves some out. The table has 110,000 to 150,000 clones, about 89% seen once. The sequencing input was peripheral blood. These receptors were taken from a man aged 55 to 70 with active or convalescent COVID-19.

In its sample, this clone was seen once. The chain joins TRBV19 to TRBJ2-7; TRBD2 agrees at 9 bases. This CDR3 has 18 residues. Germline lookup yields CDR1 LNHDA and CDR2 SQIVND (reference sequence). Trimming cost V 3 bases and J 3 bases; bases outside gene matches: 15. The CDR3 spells CASSIKAGGRENNYEQYF. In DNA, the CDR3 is TGTGCCAGTAGTATCAAAGCGGGAGGTCGGGAGAACAACTACGAGCAGTACTTC.

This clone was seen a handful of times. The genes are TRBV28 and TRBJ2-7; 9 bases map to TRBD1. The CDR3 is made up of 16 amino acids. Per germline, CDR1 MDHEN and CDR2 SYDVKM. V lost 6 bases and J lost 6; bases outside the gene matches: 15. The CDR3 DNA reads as TGTGCCAGCAGGGATCCCCTCCGGGACAGGGCATCCGAGCAGTACTTC. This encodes CASRDPLRDRASEQYF.

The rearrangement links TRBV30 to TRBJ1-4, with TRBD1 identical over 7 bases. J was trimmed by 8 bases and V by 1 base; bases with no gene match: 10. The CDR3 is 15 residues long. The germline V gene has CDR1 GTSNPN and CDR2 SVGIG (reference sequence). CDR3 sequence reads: CAWSGFRGVSEKLFF. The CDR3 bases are TGTGCCTGGAGTGGCTTCAGGGGGGTTAGCGAAAAACTGTTTTTT.

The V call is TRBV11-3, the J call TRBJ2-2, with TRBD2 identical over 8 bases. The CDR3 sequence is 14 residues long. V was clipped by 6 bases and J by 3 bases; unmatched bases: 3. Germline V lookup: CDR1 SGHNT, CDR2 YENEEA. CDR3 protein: CASRPGGDTGELFF. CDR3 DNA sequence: TGTGCCAGCAGGCCGGGGGGGGACACCGGGGAGCTGTTTTTT.